This is a list of T cell receptor beta chains from one sample in a study of blood T cell repertoires in COVID-19. Assay used: immunoSEQ multiplex PCR; TCRdb lists only in-frame clones, some missing. The sample holds roughly 110,000 clones, roughly 83% seen once. The sequenced sample consisted of peripheral blood. All receptors derive from a woman in her seventies with acute or convalescent COVID-19. CDR3s include the opening cysteine and the closing phenylalanine or tryptophan.

V,J,CDR3
TRBV5-1,TRBJ2-2,CASSLAGTEGELFF
TRBV19,TRBJ2-1,CASSGTGGLNEQFF
TRBV28,TRBJ1-4,CATTYSSTNEKLFF
TRBV2,TRBJ1-5,CASSEESVPGPQHF
TRBV14,TRBJ2-7,CASSPSLHSDEQYF
TRBV19,TRBJ2-1,CATRDRGRFGEQFF
TRBV11-3,TRBJ1-6,CASSLDGGSPLHF
TRBV5-1,TRBJ2-3,CASSSADTQYF
TRBV5-1,TRBJ2-7,CASSFGTGSYEQYF
TRBV3-1/TRBV3-2,TRBJ2-2,CASSQVSSGNTGELFF
TRBV6-1,TRBJ1-5,CASSEFSGNQPQHF
TRBV5-6,TRBJ2-1,CASTTGTIDEQFF
TRBV5-1,TRBJ2-2,CASSFRAGTGDGELFF
TRBV7-3,TRBJ2-2,CASSPGQGATGELFF
TRBV15,TRBJ2-7,CATREGGPRDRASYEQYF
TRBV9,TRBJ2-7,CASSVGQIHEQYF
TRBV7-9,TRBJ2-5,CASSHRDRGRETQYF
TRBV5-6,TRBJ1-2,CASSSDREGIYGYTF